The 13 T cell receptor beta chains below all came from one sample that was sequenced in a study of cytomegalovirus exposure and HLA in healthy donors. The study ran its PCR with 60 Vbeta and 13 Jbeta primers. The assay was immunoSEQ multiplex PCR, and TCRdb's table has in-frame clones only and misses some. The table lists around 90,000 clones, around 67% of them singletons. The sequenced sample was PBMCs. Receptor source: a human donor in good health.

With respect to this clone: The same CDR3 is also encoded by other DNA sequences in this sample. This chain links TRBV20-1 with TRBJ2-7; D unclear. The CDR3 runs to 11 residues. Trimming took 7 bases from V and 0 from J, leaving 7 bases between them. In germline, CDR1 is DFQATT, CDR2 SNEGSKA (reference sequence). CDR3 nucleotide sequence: TGCAGTGTTGGGCGCTCCTACGAGCAGTACTTC. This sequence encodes CSVGRSYEQYF.

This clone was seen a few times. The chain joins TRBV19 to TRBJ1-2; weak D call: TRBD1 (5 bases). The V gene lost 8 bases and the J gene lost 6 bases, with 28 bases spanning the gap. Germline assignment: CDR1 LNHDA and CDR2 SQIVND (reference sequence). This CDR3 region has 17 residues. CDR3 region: CASSYPWEKGRRDGYTF. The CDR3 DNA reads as TGTGCCAGTTCGTATCCTTGGGAAAAGGGGCGCAGAGATGGCTACACCTTC.

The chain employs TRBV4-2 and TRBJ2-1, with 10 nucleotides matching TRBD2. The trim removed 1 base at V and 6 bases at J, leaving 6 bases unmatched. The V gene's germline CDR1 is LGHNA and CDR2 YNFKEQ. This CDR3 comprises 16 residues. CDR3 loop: CASSQVSSGGANEQFF. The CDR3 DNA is TGTGCCAGCAGCCAAGTTTCGAGCGGGGGGGCCAATGAGCAGTTCTTC.

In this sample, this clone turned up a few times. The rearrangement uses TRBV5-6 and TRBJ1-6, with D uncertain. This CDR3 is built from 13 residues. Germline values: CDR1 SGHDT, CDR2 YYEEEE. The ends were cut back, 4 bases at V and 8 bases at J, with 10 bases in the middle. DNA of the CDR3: TGTGCCAGCAGCCGACGGAGGGATTCACCCCTCCACTTT. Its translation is CASSRRRDSPLHF.

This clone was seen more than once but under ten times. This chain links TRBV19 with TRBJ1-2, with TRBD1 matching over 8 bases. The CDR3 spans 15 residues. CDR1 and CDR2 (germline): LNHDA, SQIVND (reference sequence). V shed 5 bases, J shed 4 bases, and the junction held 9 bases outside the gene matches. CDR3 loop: CASSLDRAFFYGYTF. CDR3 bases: TGTGCCAGTAGTTTGGACAGGGCATTCTTCTATGGCTACACCTTC.

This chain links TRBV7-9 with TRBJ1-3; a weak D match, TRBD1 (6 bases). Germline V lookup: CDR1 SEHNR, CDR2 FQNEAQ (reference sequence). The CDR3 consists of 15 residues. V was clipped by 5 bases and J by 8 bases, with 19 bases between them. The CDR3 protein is CASSPGQSSQDTIYF. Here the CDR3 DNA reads TGTGCCAGCAGCCCGGGACAAAGCTCTCAGGACACCATATATTTT.

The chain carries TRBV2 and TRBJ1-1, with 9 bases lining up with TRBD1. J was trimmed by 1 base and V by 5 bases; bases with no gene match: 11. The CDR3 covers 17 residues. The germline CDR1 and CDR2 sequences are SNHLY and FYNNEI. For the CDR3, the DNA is TGTGCCAGCAGTCTTTCCTCGGACAGGGGAGAGAACACTGAAGCTTTCTTT. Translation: CASSLSSDRGENTEAFF. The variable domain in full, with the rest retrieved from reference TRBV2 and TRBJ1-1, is EPEVTQTPSHQVTQMGQEVILRCVPISNHLYFYWYRQILGQKVEFLVSFYNNEISEKSEIFDDQFSVERPDGSNFTLKIRSTKLEDSAMYFCASSLSSDRGENTEAFFGQGTRLTVV.

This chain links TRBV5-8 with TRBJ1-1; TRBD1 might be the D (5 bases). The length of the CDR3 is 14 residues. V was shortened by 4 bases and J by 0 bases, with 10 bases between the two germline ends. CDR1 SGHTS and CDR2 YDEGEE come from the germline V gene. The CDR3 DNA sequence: TGTGCCAGCAGCGGGGGGGAGATGAACACTGAAGCTTTCTTT. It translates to CASSGGEMNTEAFF.

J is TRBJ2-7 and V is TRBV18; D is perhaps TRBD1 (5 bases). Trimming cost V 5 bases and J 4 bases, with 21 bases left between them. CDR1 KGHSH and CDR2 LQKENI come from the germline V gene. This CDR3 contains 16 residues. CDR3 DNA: TGTGCCAGCTCAATGTCACCTTCGGCAGGGTGGTACGAGCAGTACTTC. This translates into CASSMSPSAGWYEQYF.

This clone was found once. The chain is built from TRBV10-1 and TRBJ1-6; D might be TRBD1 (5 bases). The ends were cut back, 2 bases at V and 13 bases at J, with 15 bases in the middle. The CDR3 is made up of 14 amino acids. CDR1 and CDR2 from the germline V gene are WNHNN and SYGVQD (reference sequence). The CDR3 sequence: CASSESGTLCPLHF. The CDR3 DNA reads TGCGCCAGCAGTGAGAGTGGGACTCTCTGTCCCCTCCACTTT.

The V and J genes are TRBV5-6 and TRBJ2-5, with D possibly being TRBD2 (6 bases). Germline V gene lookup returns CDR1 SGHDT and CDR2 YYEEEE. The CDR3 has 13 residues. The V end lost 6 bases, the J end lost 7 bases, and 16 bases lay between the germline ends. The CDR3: CASTTGSSPTQYF. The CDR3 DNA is TGTGCCAGCACCACCGGGAGCTCCCCGACCCAGTACTTC.

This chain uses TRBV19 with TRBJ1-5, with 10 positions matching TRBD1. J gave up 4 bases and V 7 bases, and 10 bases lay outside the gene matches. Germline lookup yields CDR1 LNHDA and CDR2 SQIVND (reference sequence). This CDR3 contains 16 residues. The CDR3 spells CASNQDRGIKNQPQHF. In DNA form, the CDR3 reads TGTGCCAGTAACCAGGACAGGGGGATTAAAAATCAGCCCCAGCATTTT.

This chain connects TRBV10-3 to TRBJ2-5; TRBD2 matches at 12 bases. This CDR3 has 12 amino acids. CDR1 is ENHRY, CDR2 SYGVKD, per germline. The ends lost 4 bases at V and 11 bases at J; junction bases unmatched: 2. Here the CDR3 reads CAISGLAGEQYF. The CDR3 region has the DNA TGTGCCATCAGTGGACTAGCGGGGGAGCAGTACTTC.